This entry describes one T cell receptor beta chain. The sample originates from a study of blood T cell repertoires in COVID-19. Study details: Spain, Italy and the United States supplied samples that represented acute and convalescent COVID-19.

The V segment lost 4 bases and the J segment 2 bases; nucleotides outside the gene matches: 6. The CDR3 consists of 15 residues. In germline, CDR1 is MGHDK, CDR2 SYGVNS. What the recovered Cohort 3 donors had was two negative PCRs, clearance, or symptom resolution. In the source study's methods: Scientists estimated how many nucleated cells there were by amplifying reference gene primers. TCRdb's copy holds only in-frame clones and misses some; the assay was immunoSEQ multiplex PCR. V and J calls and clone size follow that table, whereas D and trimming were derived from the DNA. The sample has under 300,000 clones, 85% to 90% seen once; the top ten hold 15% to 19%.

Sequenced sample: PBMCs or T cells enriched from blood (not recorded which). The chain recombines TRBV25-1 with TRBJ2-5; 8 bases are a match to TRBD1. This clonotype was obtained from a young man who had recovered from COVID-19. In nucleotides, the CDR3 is TGTGCCAGCAGTGGGGGACAGGAGGTTCAAGAGACCCAGTACTTC. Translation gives CASSGGQEVQETQYF.